These 23 T cell receptor beta chains were sequenced from one sample in a study of cytomegalovirus exposure and HLA in healthy donors. The PCR employed 60 Vbeta primers together with 13 Jbeta primers. The protocol was immunoSEQ multiplex PCR, while the TCRdb copy is restricted to in-frame clones and leaves out a portion. The listing contains about 44,000 clones. Sequencing used PBMCs. The receptors shown here come from a male donor in good health and CMV-seronegative.

This chain joins TRBV5-4 and TRBJ1-4, with D perhaps TRBD1 (5 bases). The V and J ends lost 4 bases and 5 bases respectively, with 18 bases between them. Germline assignment: CDR1 SGHNT and CDR2 YYREEE (reference sequence). CDR3 length: 16 residues. CDR3 loop: CASSIRTGTGNEKLFF. In nucleotides, the CDR3 is TGTGCCAGCAGCATCCGTACCGGGACTGGAAATGAAAAACTGTTTTTT.

The V gene is TRBV5-1, the J gene TRBJ1-6, with TRBD1 as a possible D gene (5 bases). Germline CDR1 SGHRS, CDR2 YFSETQ. Trimming cost V 0 bases and J 3 bases, with 10 bases left between them. The CDR3 runs 16 residues. This CDR3 is CASSLGGGGYNSPLHF. DNA of the CDR3: TGCGCCAGCAGCTTGGGGGGCGGCGGCTATAATTCACCCCTCCACTTT. Using reference TRBV5-1 and TRBJ1-6 for the parts outside the CDR3, the full variable domain is KAGVTQTPRYLIKTRGQQVTLSCSPISGHRSVSWYQQTPGQGLQFLFEYFSETQRNKGNFPGRFSGRQFSNSRSEMNVSTLELGDSALYLCASSLGGGGYNSPLHFGNGTRLTVT.

CDR3 region: CASSTSLQGQAFF. In nucleotides, the CDR3 is TGTGCCAGCAGTACCTCATTACAGGGCCAAGCTTTCTTT. This chain uses TRBV6-6 with TRBJ1-1; a weak D match, TRBD1 (6 bases). This CDR3 contains 13 residues. V was pared by 5 bases and J by 9 bases, with 16 bases between. CDR1 and CDR2 from the germline V gene are MNHNY and SVGAGI (reference sequence).

V gene TRBV7-2 combines with J gene TRBJ2-1; D may be TRBD2 (6 bases). The V end was cut by 1 base, the J end by 1 base, with 8 bases between. Germline loops: CDR1 SGHTA, CDR2 FQGNSA. This CDR3 spans 15 amino acids. The CDR3 loop reads CASSLDAGSYNEQFF. The CDR3 DNA reads TGTGCCAGCAGCTTAGACGCGGGATCCTACAATGAGCAGTTCTTC.

The J gene is TRBJ2-3, the V gene TRBV9; 7 bases map to TRBD2. The CDR3 extends over 16 amino acids. Germline lookup yields CDR1 SGDLS and CDR2 YYNGEE. The trim removed 0 bases at V and 0 bases at J, leaving 4 bases unmatched. This CDR3 is CASSVEASGSTDTQYF. The DNA of the CDR3 is TGTGCCAGCAGCGTAGAGGCTAGCGGTAGCACAGATACGCAGTATTTT.

This chain connects TRBV7-2 to TRBJ2-7, with TRBD1 identical over 7 bases. The CDR3 sequence is 14 residues long. Looked up from germline, CDR1 is SGHTA and CDR2 is FQGNSA. J gave up 0 bases and V 6 bases, and 5 bases lay outside the gene matches. In DNA form, the CDR3 reads TGTGCCAGCAGGCTCGGACAGGTCTCCTACGAGCAGTACTTC. Amino acids: CASRLGQVSYEQYF.

The chain carries TRBV6-6 and TRBJ2-7, with D unclear. Germline assignment: CDR1 MNHNY and CDR2 SVGAGI (reference sequence). This CDR3 contains 15 residues. Trimming stripped 6 bases from V and 0 bases from J, with 15 bases between. The CDR3 bases are TGTGCCAGCAGCCGTCCTGACTCGGCCTCCTACGAGCAGTACTTC. Translating it yields CASSRPDSASYEQYF.

The chain employs TRBV2 and TRBJ1-2; TRBD1 agrees at 7 bases. The trim removed 6 bases at V and 5 bases at J, leaving 12 bases unmatched. CDR3 length: 15 residues. Germline CDR1 and CDR2: SNHLY and FYNNEI. CDR3 DNA: TGTGCCAGCAGCGAGGGGACAGCCTCCGGTTATGGCTACACCTTC. Protein: CASSEGTASGYGYTF.

The rearrangement joins TRBV4-1 to TRBJ2-5; possibly TRBD2 for D (5 bases). Germline V CDR1 and CDR2: MGHRA, YSYEKL. V shed 1 base and J shed 2 bases, with 11 bases lying between them. CDR3 length: 15 residues. CDR3 coding DNA: TGCGCCAGCAGCCAAGGTTCGGGGTTACAAGAGACCCAGTACTTC. Protein: CASSQGSGLQETQYF.

This chain connects TRBV7-2 to TRBJ2-7; 12 bases map to TRBD1. Germline V lookup: CDR1 SGHTA, CDR2 FQGNSA. This CDR3 has 15 residues. Losses at the gene ends were 5 bases for V and 4 bases for J; bases not matched to a gene: 6. CDR3 sequence (DNA): TGTGCCAGCAGCGAGAAGGGACAGGGGGCTTACGAGCAGTACTTC. It encodes CASSEKGQGAYEQYF.

The V call is TRBV4-2, the J call TRBJ2-3; no firm D call. V was pared by 4 bases and J by 2 bases, with 7 bases between. The CDR3 consists of 13 residues. In germline, CDR1 is LGHNA, CDR2 YNFKEQ. DNA of the CDR3: TGTGCCAGCAGCCTCACTACCACAGATACGCAGTATTTT. This codes for CASSLTTTDTQYF.

V usage is TRBV4-3 and J usage is TRBJ2-1; possibly TRBD2 for D (6 bases). CDR1 LGHNA and CDR2 YSLEER come from the germline V gene. The CDR3 sequence is 17 residues long. Trimming removed 5 bases from V and 5 bases from J, with 22 bases in between. Here the CDR3 reads CASSTRNGGSLDNEQFF. In nucleotides, the CDR3 is TGCGCCAGCAGCACTAGAAACGGAGGGTCGCTAGACAATGAGCAGTTCTTC.

CDR3: CASSNRGQGGYGYTF. CDR3 bases: TGTGCCAGCAGCAACCGGGGCCAGGGGGGCTATGGCTACACCTTC. This chain uses TRBV7-2 with TRBJ1-2, with TRBD1 identical over 7 bases. There are 15 residues in the CDR3. The J segment lost 4 bases and the V segment lost 5 bases, leaving 10 bases of the junction unmatched. Germline V gene sequence: CDR1 SGHTA, CDR2 FQGNSA.

The chain uses TRBV19 and TRBJ1-1; 10 bases fit TRBD1. CDR3 length equals 13 residues. CDR1 is LNHDA, CDR2 SQIVND, per germline (reference sequence). V was pared by 2 bases and J by 9 bases, with 3 bases of the junction left unmatched. Here the CDR3 DNA reads TGTGCCAGTAGTATACAGGGACAGGGGAAAGCTTTCTTT. Protein product: CASSIQGQGKAFF.

This rearrangement joins TRBV19 to TRBJ1-2, with 8 positions matching TRBD1. This CDR3 is built from 15 residues. Trimming cost V 5 bases and J 1 base; bases outside gene matches: 6. Germline V gives CDR1 LNHDA, CDR2 SQIVND (reference sequence). As DNA, the CDR3 is TGTGCCAGTAGTCCAAGGACAGGGTTTAACTATGGCTACACCTTC. Protein sequence: CASSPRTGFNYGYTF.

The chain combines TRBV10-3 with TRBJ1-4; D may be TRBD1 (6 bases). This CDR3 spans 16 amino acids. Germline V gene lookup returns CDR1 ENHRY and CDR2 SYGVKD. The germline V and J ends were trimmed by 0 bases and 6 bases, with 14 bases remaining between them. The chain's CDR3 is CAISESATGGDEKLFF. The CDR3 DNA reads as TGTGCCATCAGTGAGTCGGCGACAGGAGGAGATGAAAAACTGTTTTTT.

CDR3 sequence: CASSLIFDSNEKLFF. The CDR3 DNA reads as TGCGCCAGCAGCTTGATTTTCGACAGTAATGAAAAACTGTTTTTT. The genes are TRBV5-1 and TRBJ1-4, with a tentative D call TRBD1 (5 bases). Looked up from germline, CDR1 is SGHRS and CDR2 is YFSETQ. Trimming pared 1 base from V and 4 bases from J, leaving 11 bases between. This CDR3 is 15 amino acids long.

V usage is TRBV5-1 and J usage is TRBJ1-5, with D perhaps matching TRBD1 (5 bases). This CDR3 is built from 14 residues. Germline V gives CDR1 SGHRS, CDR2 YFSETQ. The V gene lost 0 bases and the J gene lost 7 bases, with 11 bases spanning the gap. Here the CDR3 reads CASSLERGGQPQHF. CDR3 coding DNA: TGCGCCAGCAGCTTGGAGAGGGGAGGACAGCCCCAGCATTTT.

The V call is TRBV2, the J call TRBJ2-5, with D perhaps TRBD1 (6 bases). Germline values: CDR1 SNHLY, CDR2 FYNNEI. The length of the CDR3 is 14 residues. The V end lost 8 bases, the J end lost 5 bases, and 18 bases lay between the germline ends. CDR3: CASGIQGTAETQYF. Written as DNA, the CDR3 is TGTGCCAGCGGAATACAGGGAACGGCTGAGACCCAGTACTTC.

The rearrangement links TRBV7-3 to TRBJ2-6; tentatively, D is TRBD2 (6 bases). Looked up from germline, CDR1 is SGHTA and CDR2 is FQGTGA. Trimming removed 2 bases from V and 1 base from J, with 9 bases in between. The CDR3 sequence is 16 residues long. The CDR3 coding sequence is TGTGCCAGCAGCTTACGTGGGGGGTCTGGGGCCAACGTCCTGACTTTC. It encodes CASSLRGGSGANVLTF.

The J gene is TRBJ2-7, the V gene TRBV6-6, with 9 bases lining up with TRBD1. V lost 9 bases to trimming and J lost 6 bases; unmatched junction nucleotides: 9. Germline V gene sequence: CDR1 MNHNY, CDR2 SVGAGI (reference sequence). The CDR3 sequence is 13 residues long. The CDR3 bases are TGTGCCAGGGTGACAGGGGGTCGGGGCGAGCAGTACTTC. This codes for CARVTGGRGEQYF.

This rearrangement joins TRBV7-2 to TRBJ2-3; D might be TRBD2 (5 bases). CDR3 length: 14 amino acids. Germline V gene data show CDR1 as SGHTA and CDR2 as FQGNSA. V dropped 7 bases and J dropped 3 bases, with 14 bases sitting between them. CDR3 coding DNA: TGTGCCAGCACCGTACTAGGAGGAACAGATACGCAGTATTTT. As protein: CASTVLGGTDTQYF.

CDR3: CASRQDTYGYTF. CDR3 bases: TGTGCCAGCAGACAGGACACCTATGGCTACACCTTC. The chain carries TRBV28 and TRBJ1-2; possibly TRBD1 for D (5 bases). The V gene lost 6 bases and the J gene lost 4 bases, with 9 bases spanning the gap. The CDR3 length is 12 residues. Germline CDR1 is MDHEN and CDR2 is SYDVKM.